This T cell receptor beta chain was captured in a study of T cell responses to AZD1222 COVID-19 vaccine. Data came from immunoSEQ multiplex PCR; TCRdb stores just in-frame clones and leaves some out. The sample holds over 60,000 clones, 88% seen once. Germline V CDR1 and CDR2: LGHDT, YNNKEL (reference sequence). There are 13 residues in the CDR3. Deletions cut 1 base from V and 7 bases from J, with 7 bases between. V usage is TRBV3-1 (or the pseudogene TRBV3-2) and J usage is TRBJ2-2; unclear D gene. The sequence was collected from an adult who received the MenACWY meningococcal vaccine as a control. Sample: peripheral blood, taken 28 days after the second dose of the MenACWY control vaccine. The CDR3, as DNA: TGTGCCAGCAGCCAAGGGCAGAACGGGGAGCTGTTTTTT. It specifies CASSQGQNGELFF.